These 7 T cell receptor beta chains were sequenced from one sample in a study of T cell repertoires in cytomegalovirus infection. TCRdb called the reads again in MiXCR, with one record for every CDR3 protein. The sample includes 230,000 or so distinct CDR3 sequences, around two fifths of them seen just once. Antigens for these TCRs are unknown. Material: CD8+ T cells from cultured PBMCs, obtained from culture after CMV antigen stimulation. Receptors originate from a human donor in good health (CMV status not recorded). Some clones in this sample may be carry-over from other donors' samples.

This clonotype was detected ten times or more. The chain employs TRBV7-2 and TRBJ2-1; D is undetermined. Trimming stripped 1 base from V and 3 bases from J, with 13 bases between. CDR1 and CDR2 from the germline V gene are SGHTA and FQGNSA. The CDR3 has 16 amino acids. The CDR3 nucleotides are TGTGCCAGCAGCTTAGGGGATGGGCTATTCTACAATGAGCAGTTCTTC. It encodes CASSLGDGLFYNEQFF.

This clonotype was counted many times. The genes are TRBV12-5 and TRBJ1-3, with D perhaps matching TRBD1 (5 bases). The CDR3 sequence is 14 residues long. Germline V gene sequence: CDR1 LGHNT, CDR2 FRNRAP. V lost 4 bases, J lost 0 bases, and 7 bases lay in between. The CDR3: CASGYGGSGNTIYF. In nucleotides, the CDR3 is TGTGCTAGTGGTTACGGGGGCTCTGGAAACACCATATATTTT.

This clonotype is a singleton in its sample. The chain employs TRBV18 and TRBJ1-1; no definite D call. Germline V CDR1 and CDR2: KGHSH, LQKENI. With 3 bases removed from V and 4 bases from J, the gap between germline ends came to 12 bases. CDR3 length: 14 amino acids. CDR3: CASSPIGDGTEAFF. The CDR3 DNA sequence: TGTGCCAGCTCACCTATCGGGGATGGCACTGAAGCTTTCTTT.

J is TRBJ1-2 and V is TRBV27; TRBD1 matches at 7 bases. The CDR3 extends over 14 amino acids. V shed 5 bases, J shed 8 bases, and the junction held 11 bases outside the gene matches. Germline V lookup: CDR1 MNHEY, CDR2 SMNVEV (reference sequence). The CDR3, as DNA: TGTGCCAGCAGTCACACGGAGGGGGCGCAGGGCTACACCTTC. This translates into CASSHTEGAQGYTF.

In nucleotides, the CDR3 is TGTGCCAGCAGTTACGGGACAGGGGTCGGGGAGCAGTACTTC. Its translation: CASSYGTGVGEQYF. This sequence joins TRBV6-5 and TRBJ2-7; 10 bases are a match to TRBD1. With 2 bases clipped from V and 7 bases from J, the junction kept 5 bases outside the gene matches. CDR1 and CDR2 from the germline V gene are MNHEY and SVGAGI. CDR3 length: 14 residues.

Only a few counts were recorded for this clonotype. V usage is TRBV7-8 and J usage is TRBJ1-5, with a weak D call TRBD1 (5 bases). Trimming took 1 base from V and 5 from J, leaving 18 bases between them. Germline V lookup: CDR1 SGHVS, CDR2 FQNEAQ. This CDR3 has 17 residues. The CDR3 protein is CASSLGADTWGDQPQHF. CDR3 sequence (DNA): TGTGCCAGCAGCTTAGGGGCGGATACCTGGGGCGATCAGCCCCAGCATTTT.

This clonotype came up a few times. V gene TRBV7-8 combines with J gene TRBJ2-2, with unresolved D. The CDR3 has 14 amino acids. V was clipped by 1 base and J by 4 bases, with 7 bases between them. Germline assignment: CDR1 SGHVS and CDR2 FQNEAQ. The CDR3 region is CASSLVQITGELFF. The CDR3 DNA reads as TGTGCCAGCAGCTTAGTACAGATCACCGGGGAGCTGTTTTTT.